This TCR beta chain was captured by sequencing in a study of human T cells and chemical hapten exposure. On the study more broadly: Enrolled patients were predominantly female and had alopecia areata, totalis or universalis.

Indicated time point: patch test 1, 2 weeks after DPC sensitization. Treatment here: therapeutic diphenylcyclopropenone sensitization with weekly scalp DPC. This clonotype was seen repeatedly, ten times or more. TCRdb fed the RACE reads into MiXCR, producing one record per CDR3 protein. The data contain some 340,000 distinct CDR3 sequences, approximately 6.9% of them seen just once; the ten biggest clones take up about 8%. This sequence was found in a woman aged 18-29 years with alopecia areata. Some clones in this sample may be carry-over from other donors' samples. Specimen: whole blood, collected in connection with sensitization to the hapten diphenylcyclopropenone (DPC).

In DNA, the CDR3 is TGTGCCAGCTCGCCTGGGACAGCAACTAATGAAAAACTGTTTTTT. Its protein product is CASSPGTATNEKLFF. V and J are TRBV18 and TRBJ1-4, with TRBD1 identical over 7 bases. The CDR3 extends over 15 amino acids. Trimming cost V 6 bases and J 0 bases; bases outside gene matches: 4. In germline, CDR1 is KGHSH, CDR2 LQKENI.